This T cell receptor beta chain is drawn from a study of cytomegalovirus exposure and HLA in healthy donors. Overall study findings and caveats: A reported reduction in N-insertions relative to the roughly 710-donor mean was seen in an Asian-associated ancestry cluster in a later analysis.

Trimming removed 3 bases from V and 8 bases from J, with 12 bases in between. The germline CDR1 and CDR2 sequences are MNHNS and SASEGT. The CDR3 runs to 13 residues. As regards this clone: Its antigen remains unknown.

Vbeta (60) and Jbeta (13) primers were used in the PCR. The table came from immunoSEQ multiplex PCR; TCRdb's copy has only in-frame clones and leaves some out. Among about 120,000 clones listed, approximately 80% were seen once. The chain has TRBV6-1 and TRBJ2-3; tentative D call: TRBD2 (5 bases). The specimen was PBMCs. The origin of this receptor is a man under 40 in good health and CMV-seronegative. The chain's CDR3 is CASSDPSPSTQYF. CDR3 bases: TGTGCCAGCAGTGATCCTAGCCCGAGTACGCAGTATTTT.